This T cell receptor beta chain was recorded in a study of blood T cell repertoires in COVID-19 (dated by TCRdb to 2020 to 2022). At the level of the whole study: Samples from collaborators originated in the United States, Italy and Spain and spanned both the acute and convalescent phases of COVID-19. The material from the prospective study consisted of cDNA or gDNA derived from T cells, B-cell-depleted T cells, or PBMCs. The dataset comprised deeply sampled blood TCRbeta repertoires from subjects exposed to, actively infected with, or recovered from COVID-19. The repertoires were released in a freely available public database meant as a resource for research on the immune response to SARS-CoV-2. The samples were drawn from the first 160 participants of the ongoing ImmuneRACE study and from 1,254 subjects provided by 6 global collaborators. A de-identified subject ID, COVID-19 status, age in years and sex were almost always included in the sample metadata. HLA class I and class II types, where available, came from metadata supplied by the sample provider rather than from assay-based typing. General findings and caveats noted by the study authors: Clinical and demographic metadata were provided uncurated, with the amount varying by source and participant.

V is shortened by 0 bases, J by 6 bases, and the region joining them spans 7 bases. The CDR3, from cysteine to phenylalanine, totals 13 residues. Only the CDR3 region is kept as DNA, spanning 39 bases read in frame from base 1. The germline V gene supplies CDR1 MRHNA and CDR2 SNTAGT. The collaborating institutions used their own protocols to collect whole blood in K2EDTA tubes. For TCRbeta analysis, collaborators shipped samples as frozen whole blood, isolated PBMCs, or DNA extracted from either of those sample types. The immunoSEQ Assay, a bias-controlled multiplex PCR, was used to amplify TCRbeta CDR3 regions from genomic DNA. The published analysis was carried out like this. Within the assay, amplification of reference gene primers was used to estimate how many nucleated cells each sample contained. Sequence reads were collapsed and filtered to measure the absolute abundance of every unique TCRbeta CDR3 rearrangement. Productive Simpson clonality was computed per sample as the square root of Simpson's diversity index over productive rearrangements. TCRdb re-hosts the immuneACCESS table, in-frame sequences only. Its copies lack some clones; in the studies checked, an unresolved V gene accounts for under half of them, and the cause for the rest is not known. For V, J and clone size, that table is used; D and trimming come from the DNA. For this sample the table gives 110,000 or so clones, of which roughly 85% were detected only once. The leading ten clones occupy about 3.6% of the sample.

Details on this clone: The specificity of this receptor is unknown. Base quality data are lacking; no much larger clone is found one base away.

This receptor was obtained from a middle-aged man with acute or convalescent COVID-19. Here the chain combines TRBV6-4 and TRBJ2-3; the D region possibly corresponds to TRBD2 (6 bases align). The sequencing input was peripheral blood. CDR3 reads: CASSDSGRDTQYF. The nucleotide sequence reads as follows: TGTGCCAGCAGTGACTCGGGGAGGGATACGCAGTATTTT.